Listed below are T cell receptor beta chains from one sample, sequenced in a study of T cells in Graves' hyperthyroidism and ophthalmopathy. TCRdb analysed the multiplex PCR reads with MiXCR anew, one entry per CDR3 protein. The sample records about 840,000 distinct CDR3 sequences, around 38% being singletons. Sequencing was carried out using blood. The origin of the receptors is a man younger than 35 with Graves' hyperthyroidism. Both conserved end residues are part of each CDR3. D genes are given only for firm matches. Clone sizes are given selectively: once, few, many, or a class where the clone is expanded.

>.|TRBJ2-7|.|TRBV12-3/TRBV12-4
TGTGCCAGCAGCCAAGGGGATACTACCTACGAGCAGTACTTC
CASSQGDTTYEQYF
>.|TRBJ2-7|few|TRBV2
TGTGCCAGCAGTGAAGCGCCTAGGGGGGCCTACGAGCAGTACTTC
CASSEAPRGAYEQYF
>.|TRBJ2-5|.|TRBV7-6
TGTGCCAGCAGCTTGTCAGCAGGGGAGCGGGATCAGCCCCAGTACTTC
CASSLSAGERDQPQYF
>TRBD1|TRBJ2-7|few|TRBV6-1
TGTGCCAGCAATACTAAGGGACAGGGTGACGAGCAGTACTTC
CASNTKGQGDEQYF
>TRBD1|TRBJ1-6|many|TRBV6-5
TGTGCCAGCAGGTCAACAGGGGATAATTCACCCCTCCACTTT
CASRSTGDNSPLHF
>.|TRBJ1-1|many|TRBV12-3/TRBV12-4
TGTGCCAGCAGGGCGGGGGGAAGGGTCACTGAAGCTTTCTTT
CASRAGGRVTEAFF
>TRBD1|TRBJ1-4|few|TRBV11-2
TGTGCCAGCAGCCAATCCAGGGGGAAGAATGAAAAACTGTTTTTT
CASSQSRGKNEKLFF
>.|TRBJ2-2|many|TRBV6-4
TGTGCCAGCAGTGACGGGAGCGACACCGGGGAGCTGTTTTTT
CASSDGSDTGELFF
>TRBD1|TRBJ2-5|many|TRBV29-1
TGCAGCGTTGACACTTGGGACAGGGGAAGGGAGACCCAGTACTTC
CSVDTWDRGRETQYF
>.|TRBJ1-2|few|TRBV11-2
TGTGCCAGCAGCTTCGGACCCTCTCGAGAGGGCTACACCTTC
CASSFGPSREGYTF
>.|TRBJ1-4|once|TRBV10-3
TGTGCCATCAGTGAGTCAGGCGCGAATGAAAAACTGTTTTTT
CAISESGANEKLFF
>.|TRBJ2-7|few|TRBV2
TGTGCCAGCATTGGAGGGACTCTCGGGGCCTACGAGCAGTACTTC
CASIGGTLGAYEQYF
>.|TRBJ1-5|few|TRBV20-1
TGCAGTGCTAGAGATGACAGAAGAATTTATAGCAATCAGCCCCAGCATTTT
CSARDDRRIYSNQPQHF
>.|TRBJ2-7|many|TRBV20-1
TGCAGTGCGGGTGGACGGGTGAGCTCCTACGAGCAGTACTTC
CSAGGRVSSYEQYF
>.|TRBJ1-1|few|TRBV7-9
TGTGCCAGCAGCTTAGAGAGCGCTACTGAAGCTTTCTTT
CASSLESATEAFF
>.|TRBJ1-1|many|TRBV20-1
TGCAGTGCTAGCATAGGGGACATGAACACTGAAGCTTTCTTT
CSASIGDMNTEAFF
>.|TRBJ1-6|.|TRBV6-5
TGTGCCAGCAGCTACCGGCCAGGGGCGGGTTCACCCCTCCACTTT
CASSYRPGAGSPLHF
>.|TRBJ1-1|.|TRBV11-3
TGTGCCAGCAGCTTCAGTATAGGAATGAACACTGAAGCTTTCTTT
CASSFSIGMNTEAFF
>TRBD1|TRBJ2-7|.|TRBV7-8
TGTGCCAGCAGCACCTCCACCGGGACAGGAGGCGACGAGCAGTACTTC
CASSTSTGTGGDEQYF
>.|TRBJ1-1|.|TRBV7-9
TGTGCCAGCAGCTTAAGTGGGAACCCTGAAGCTTTCTTT
CASSLSGNPEAFF
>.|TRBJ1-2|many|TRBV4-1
TGCGCCAGCAGCCAAGACAGGGGAGACTATCGCTACACCTTC
CASSQDRGDYRYTF
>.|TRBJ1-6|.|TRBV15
TGTGCCACCAGCAGGGCGGGACTTTCACCCCTCCACTTT
CATSRAGLSPLHF
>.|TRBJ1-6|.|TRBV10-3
TGTGCCAGCAGCCCAACAGGGCCCAGAAATTCACCCCTCCACTTT
CASSPTGPRNSPLHF
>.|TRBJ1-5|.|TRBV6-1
TGTGCCAGCAGTGAAGAAGGGACCAATCAGCCCCAGCATTTT
CASSEEGTNQPQHF
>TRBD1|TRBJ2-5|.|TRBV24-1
TGTGCCACCAGTGATACCGGGACAGGAGAGACCCAGTACTTC
CATSDTGTGETQYF
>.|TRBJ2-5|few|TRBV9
TGTGCCAGCAGCTCCGGGACCTCCGTAACCCAGTACTTC
CASSSGTSVTQYF
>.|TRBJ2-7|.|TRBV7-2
TGCGCCAGCAGCCAAACCCGCCTGGCAGAGCAGTACTTC
CASSQTRLAEQYF
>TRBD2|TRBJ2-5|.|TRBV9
TGTGCCAGCAGCGTAGGTCCGGGGGGGCTAGAGACCCAGTACTTC
CASSVGPGGLETQYF
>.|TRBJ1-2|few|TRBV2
TGTGCCAGCAGTCATACGCTCCGACAGGAAACTCTCTATGGCTACACCTTC
CASSHTLRQETLYGYTF
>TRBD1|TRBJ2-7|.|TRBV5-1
TGCGCCAGCAGCTTGGGGACAGGGTTCGACGAGCAGTACTTC
CASSLGTGFDEQYF
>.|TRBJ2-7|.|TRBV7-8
TGTGCCAGCAGCTTAGATTCGGGGGTAGGGGAGCTAGACTACGAGCAGTACTTC
CASSLDSGVGELDYEQYF
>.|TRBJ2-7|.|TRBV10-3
TGTGCCATCAGTGAATCGGGACGGCTGTACGAGCAGTACTTC
CAISESGRLYEQYF
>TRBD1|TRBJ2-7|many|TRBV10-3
TGTGCCATCATGGGGACAGGGGGTTACGAGCAGTACTTC
CAIMGTGGYEQYF
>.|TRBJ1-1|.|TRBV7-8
TGTGCCAGCAGCTCCCAGGGGAGGCGCACTGAAGCTTTCTTT
CASSSQGRRTEAFF
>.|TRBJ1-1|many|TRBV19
TGTGCCAGTAGTATAATATTCAGCACTGAAGCTTTCTTT
CASSIIFSTEAFF
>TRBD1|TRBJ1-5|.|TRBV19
TGCGCCAGCAGCCAATGGACAGGGTCGGATCAGCCCCAGCATTTT
CASSQWTGSDQPQHF
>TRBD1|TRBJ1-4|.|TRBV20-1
TGCAGTGCTAGAGACCCAACAGGGGTGTTCGATGAAAAACTGTTTTTT
CSARDPTGVFDEKLFF
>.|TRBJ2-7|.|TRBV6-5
TGTGCCAGCAGTTATCCGGACTACTCCTACGAGCAGTACTTC
CASSYPDYSYEQYF
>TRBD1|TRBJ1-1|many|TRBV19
TGTGCCAGTAGACGACAAGACAGGGGGAGGAACACTGAAGCTTTCTTT
CASRRQDRGRNTEAFF
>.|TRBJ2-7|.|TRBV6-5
TGTGCCAGCAGTTACGCAGGGGAGGGTTCCTACGAGCAGTACTTC
CASSYAGEGSYEQYF
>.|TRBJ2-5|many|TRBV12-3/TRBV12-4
TGTGCCAGCAGTCCAGAAGGGGACCAAGAGACCCAGTACTTC
CASSPEGDQETQYF
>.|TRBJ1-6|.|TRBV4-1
TGCGCCAGCAGCCCCCGACCGGCCCGGAACTATAATTCACCCCTCCACTTT
CASSPRPARNYNSPLHF
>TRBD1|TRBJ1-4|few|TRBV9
TGTGCCAGCAGCGTAGCTCAGGGGGCGATGGAAAAACTGTTTTTT
CASSVAQGAMEKLFF
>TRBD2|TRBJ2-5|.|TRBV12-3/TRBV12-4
TGTGCCAGCAGCCTTAGCGGGACTCGTGGGACCCAGTACTTC
CASSLSGTRGTQYF
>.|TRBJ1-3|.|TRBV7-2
TGTGCCAGCAGCTTAGACCCAGTGAGCTCTGGAAACACCATATATTTT
CASSLDPVSSGNTIYF
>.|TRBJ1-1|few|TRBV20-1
TGCAGTGCTTCCGACGGGTGGTCGGCGGCTGAAGCTTTCTTT
CSASDGWSAAEAFF
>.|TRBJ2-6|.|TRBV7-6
TGTGCCAGCAGCCCGGAGTTTTCTGGGGCCAACGTCCTGACTTTC
CASSPEFSGANVLTF
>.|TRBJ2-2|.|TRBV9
TGTGCCAGCAGCTTGGCAGGGAGTCTGGCCGGGGAGCTGTTTTTT
CASSLAGSLAGELFF
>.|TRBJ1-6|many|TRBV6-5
TGTGCCAGCAAGGGTGCGGGGGAGAATTCACCCCTCCACTTT
CASKGAGENSPLHF
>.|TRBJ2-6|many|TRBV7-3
TGTGCCAGCAGCGCCAGGGGCGGGGGGGCCAACGTCCTGACTTTC
CASSARGGGANVLTF
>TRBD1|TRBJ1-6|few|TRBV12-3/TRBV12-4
TGTGCCAGCAGTTTCCAGGGGGCACCTTCACCCCTCCACTTT
CASSFQGAPSPLHF
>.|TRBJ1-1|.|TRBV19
TGTGCCAGTAGCCGGTGGAGTGAAGCTTTCTTT
CASSRWSEAFF
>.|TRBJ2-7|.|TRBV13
TGTGCCAGCAGCTCCCTACGCCGGGGGCCGAAATACGAGCAGTACTTC
CASSSLRRGPKYEQYF
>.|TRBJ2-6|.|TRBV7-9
TGTGCCAGCAGTCTGTATGGGGCCAACGTCCTGACTTTC
CASSLYGANVLTF